A selection of T cell receptor beta chains follows, all from one sample in a study of blood T cells in healthy people across ages. TCRdb reanalysed the 5' RACE reads using MiXCR and keeps one entry per CDR3 protein. The sample has about 1.6 million distinct CDR3 sequences, roughly 30% seen once. Sequencing input: blood. These receptors came from a woman younger than 45 in good health. Each CDR3 is given with its conserved first and last residue. D genes are given only for firm matches. Some rows mark clone size as missing; the rest say once, few, many or name a class of expanded clone.

V	J	D	size	CDR3	DNA
TRBV24-1	TRBJ2-1	NA	NA	CATSDTDHAPPHEQFF	TGTGCCACCAGTGATACCGATCACGCGCCTCCTCATGAGCAGTTCTTC
TRBV28	TRBJ2-7	TRBD2	NA	CASSSHLTWTSGSTKGYEQYF	TGTGCCAGCAGTTCTCATTTGACGTGGACTAGCGGTTCTACTAAGGGGTACGAGCAGTACTTC
TRBV27	TRBJ1-5	NA	NA	CASSSGRSNQPQHF	TGTGCCAGCAGTTCAGGGCGGTCCAATCAGCCCCAGCATTTT
TRBV5-5	TRBJ2-1	TRBD2	NA	CASSTGTSGRVAYNEQFF	TGTGCCAGCAGCACCGGGACTAGCGGGAGGGTTGCCTACAATGAGCAGTTCTTC
TRBV9	TRBJ1-3	NA	NA	CASSPTGSSGNTIYF	TGTGCCAGCAGCCCCACAGGGAGCTCTGGAAACACCATATATTTT
TRBV5-1	TRBJ2-3	TRBD2	NA	CASSLDSGGPDTQYF	TGCGCCAGCAGCTTGGATAGCGGGGGCCCAGATACGCAGTATTTT
TRBV2	TRBJ2-1	TRBD2	NA	CASRETSGDYNEQFF	TGTGCCAGCAGGGAAACTAGCGGTGACTACAATGAGCAGTTCTTC
TRBV13	TRBJ1-1	NA	NA	CASKGRSNTEAFF	TGTGCCAGCAAAGGAAGAAGCAACACTGAAGCTTTCTTT
TRBV9	TRBJ2-1	TRBD1	NA	CVSSVAGTGVGNEQFF	TGTGTCAGCAGCGTAGCAGGGACAGGGGTAGGCAATGAGCAGTTCTTC
TRBV28	TRBJ1-5	NA	NA	CASRGTDNQPQHF	TGTGCCAGCAGGGGGACGGATAATCAGCCCCAGCATTTT
TRBV20-1	TRBJ2-3	TRBD2	NA	CSATRASGPSTDTQYF	TGCAGTGCCACTCGGGCTAGCGGGCCTAGCACAGATACGCAGTATTTT
TRBV7-9	TRBJ1-1	TRBD1	few	CASSPTGYVAFF	TGTGCCAGCAGCCCGACAGGGTACGTGGCTTTCTTT
TRBV20-1	TRBJ1-5	NA	NA	CSAGGPYSNQPQHF	TGCAGTGCTGGAGGACCCTATAGCAATCAGCCCCAGCATTTT
TRBV29-1	TRBJ2-3	TRBD2	NA	CSVSGLEADTQYF	TGCAGCGTTTCGGGACTAGAAGCAGATACGCAGTATTTT
TRBV6-2/TRBV6-3	TRBJ1-2	NA	few	CASSYYQGGGYTF	TGTGCCAGCAGTTATTACCAGGGTGGTGGCTACACCTTC
TRBV5-1	TRBJ2-7	TRBD1	NA	CASSLAGDRRPYEQYF	TGCGCCAGCAGCTTGGCCGGGGACAGGAGACCCTACGAGCAGTACTTC
TRBV18	TRBJ2-4	TRBD1	NA	CASSTGVDIQYF	TGTGCCAGCTCGACAGGGGTGGACATTCAGTACTTC
TRBV20-1	TRBJ2-5	NA	NA	CSAIGGEVRQETQYF	TGCAGTGCAATAGGAGGGGAAGTACGGCAAGAGACCCAGTACTTC
TRBV20-1	TRBJ2-5	TRBD2	NA	CSASKGLAIQETQYF	TGCAGTGCTAGTAAGGGACTAGCGATCCAAGAGACCCAGTACTTC
TRBV29-1	TRBJ1-2	TRBD1	many	CSVDYRGRDYGYTF	TGCAGCGTGGACTACAGGGGGCGAGACTATGGCTACACCTTC
TRBV21-1	TRBJ2-2	NA	NA	CASTSLRDRTNTGELFF	TGTGCCAGCACCTCTCTACGGGACAGAACGAACACCGGGGAGCTGTTTTTT
TRBV9	TRBJ2-1	NA	NA	CASSGMGGNEQFF	TGTGCCAGCAGCGGGATGGGGGGAAATGAGCAGTTCTTC
TRBV7-9	TRBJ1-2	NA	NA	CASSSTTALYGYTF	TGTGCCAGCAGCTCTACGACAGCCCTCTATGGCTACACCTTC
TRBV3-1	TRBJ2-5	NA	NA	CASSQDWVRETQYF	TGTGCCAGCAGCCAAGATTGGGTTCGGGAGACCCAGTACTTC
TRBV9	TRBJ2-1	TRBD2	NA	CASSVGGRVYNEQFF	TGTGCCAGCAGCGTAGGGGGGAGGGTCTACAATGAGCAGTTCTTC
TRBV12-3/TRBV12-4	TRBJ2-5	NA	many	CASSSAGRTQETQYF	TGTGCCAGCAGCTCGGCAGGGCGCACCCAAGAGACCCAGTACTTC
TRBV7-3	TRBJ1-2	NA	NA	CASSSDVTSDWDGYTF	TGTGCCAGCAGCTCAGACGTGACCTCCGACTGGGATGGCTACACCTTC
TRBV20-1	TRBJ1-5	TRBD1	few	CSAGDSRKQPQHF	TGCAGTGCTGGGGACAGCAGAAAGCAGCCCCAGCATTTT
TRBV4-1	TRBJ2-7	NA	NA	CASSQDEGRVSYEQYF	TGCGCCAGCAGCCAAGATGAGGGCAGGGTAAGCTACGAGCAGTACTTC